This T cell receptor (beta chain) was found in a study of CD8+ T cells in alopecia areata. About the research overall: Tofacitinib therapy lasting 6 to 18 months was followed by 6 months off drug.

Treatment meaning: oral pan-JAK inhibitor, 5-10 mg twice daily. This clone has just one count. Following extraction, RNA underwent reverse transcription to cDNA, which served as the sequencing template. Measured with immunoSEQ multiplex PCR; TCRdb has only the in-frame clones, and not every one. There are roughly 120,000 clones in the sample; around 58% occur only once, and just under 30% lies in the top ten. The CDR3 sequence is 17 residues long. Germline V lookup: CDR1 SEHNR, CDR2 FQNEAQ (reference sequence). Trimming removed 5 bases at V and 0 bases at J, with 18 bases between. The V call is TRBV7-9, the J call TRBJ2-3; possibly TRBD1 or TRBD2 for D (5 bases each). This sample comprised CD8+ T cells sorted from blood, obtained at week 4, from a patient treated with tofacitinib. This sequence was found in a human donor with alopecia areata. The CDR3: CASSLNPGRLSTDTQYF. Here the CDR3 DNA reads TGTGCCAGCAGCCTCAACCCGGGACGTTTAAGCACAGATACGCAGTATTTT. The full variable domain, its missing parts supplied by reference TRBV7-9 and TRBJ2-3, is DTGVSQNPRHKITKRGQNVTFRCDPISEHNRLYWYRQTLGQGPEFLTYFQNEAQLEKSRLLSDRFSAERPKGSFSTLEIQRTEQGDSAMYLCASSLNPGRLSTDTQYFGPGTRLTVL.